This TCR beta chain stems from a study of regulatory T cells in long-lasting Graves disease (dated by TCRdb to the early 2020s). A note on the overall study: Persistent Graves' disease meant more than 5 years of antithyroid drug treatment with TSH receptor autoantibodies that stayed positive. Patients with persistent Graves' disease were compared with patients with newly diagnosed Graves' disease using TCR sequencing and RNA sequencing of peripheral blood. The study was registered as a clinical trial and conducted in China. A total of approximately 35 samples underwent TCR sequencing: some 13 from persistent and roughly 20 from newly diagnosed Graves' disease patients. Antithyroid drugs had been taken for 10 to 13 years on average by persistent Graves' disease patients in the clinical cohort. Beyond this particular receptor, the publication reports: Preferential use of TRBV28, TRBJ1-2 and TRBJ2-5 was observed in persistent disease, whereas TRBV20-1 and TRBJ2-1 were favored in newly diagnosed disease. Sequencing and analysis were restricted to the TCR beta chain. Because the primary lesion, thyroid tissue, could not be accessed, the study looked at peripheral blood alone. More public clonotypes were shared among persistent patients (under 3,000) than among newly diagnosed patients (966). Persistent Graves' disease patients showed lower TCR Shannon entropy and fewer highly expanded clones than newly diagnosed patients, suggesting clonal expansion. As a limitation, the authors acknowledged that the small sample size may reduce accuracy.

The library was generated by multiplex PCR. The instrument was an Illumina HiSeq 4000. iRepertoire HTBI primers and Arm-PCR amplification of CDR3 regions were used to construct TCR beta libraries. Gel purification was performed on PCR products prior to sequencing. As for the authors' bioinformatics: A total of 62 TRBV and approximately 15 TRBJ segments were identified across samples and were used for gene usage analysis of CDR3 amino acid clonotypes. COPE and FqMerger were used to merge filtered high-quality paired reads into contigs. BLAST was used to align contigs to IMGT TRBV, TRBD and TRBJ reference genes, with CDR3 defined following IMGT. Any clonotype with a frequency above 0.1% was classified as a highly expanded clone. Repertoire diversity was measured by Shannon entropy, and V-J evenness by the Gini coefficient. A clonotype was considered public if more than one individual shared it. Starting from the raw public reads, TCRdb applied fastp trimming at Q25, assembled clones with MiXCR and retained in-frame beta chains. Rows with a matching CDR3 protein are joined into one entry that keeps the most common DNA and genes. The V and J calls and clone size are TCRdb's, not the authors'. Recorded for this sample are about 470,000 distinct CDR3 sequences; under 25% of them occurred a single time. Jointly, the top ten make up 7% to 10% of the sample.

Taken from cysteine to phenylalanine, the CDR3 has 16 residues. Just CDR3 DNA is preserved here, 48 bases in frame from base 1. V ends up 5 bases short and J 3 bases short, with an unmatched junction base count of 13. Per the germline V gene, SGHTA is the CDR1 and FQGNSA is the CDR2. This clonotype was detected a few times. Its target antigen remains unknown. Within one base of it there is no much larger clone, and no base qualities were kept. Interpreted using the paper, the time point label stands for: persistent/refractory GD, antithyroid drugs over 5 years with positive TRAb. For both TCR sequencing and RNA sequencing, RNA was extracted from PBMCs using TRIzol. Graves' disease was diagnosed according to American Thyroid Association guidelines. Patients were recruited from an endocrinology department in Xi'an, China. Each patient gave approximately 9.7 milliliters of peripheral blood, collected in an EDTA anticoagulant tube. Ficoll Paque Plus density gradient separation was used to isolate PBMCs, and no further T cell sorting was performed. RNA quality was checked with an Agilent 2100 Bioanalyzer and agarose gel, and concentration with a NanoDrop 2000.

The chain is assembled from TRBV7-2 and TRBJ2-7; 7 of the junction bases match TRBD1. Material: peripheral blood mononuclear cells (PBMCs), obtained when the disease was refractory, from a patient treated with antithyroid drugs. This clonotype was sampled from a female donor with Graves disease. The CDR3 amino acid sequence is: CASSNRADRDFYEQYF. The DNA reads TGTGCCAGCAGCAACAGGGCAGACAGGGATTTCTACGAGCAGTACTTC.